This T cell receptor beta chain was captured in a study of T cells expressing NK-cell markers. Study summary: The study drew TCR beta repertoires from sorted CD3+CD56+NKG2C+, CD3+CD56+NKG2C- and CD3+CD56-NKG2C+ T cells. Among eight sequenced donors, seven carried HCMV seropositivity while one was seronegative. Broader study findings: The CD3+CD56-NKG2C+ fraction was also led by these clonotypes in a few donors.

Template switching by 5'RACE with UMIs generated the TCR beta cDNA. TCRdb re-called the 5' RACE reads and catalogs CDR3 proteins one per entry, DNA excluded. Found here are over 350,000 distinct CDR3 sequences; the top ten clones hold about 10%. On this clonotype itself: Its antigen remains unidentified.

Sample: blood T cells: a sorted CD56 or NKG2C T cell subset, CD4+ or CD8+ T cells, or bulk PBMC T cells (not recorded which). This sequence originates from a woman aged 50 to 60 in good health.

The CDR3 loop reads CASSLGTSFYEQYF. The chain combines TRBV7-6 with TRBJ2-7. CDR3 size: 14 residues. Germline V gene lookup returns CDR1 SGHVS and CDR2 FNYEAQ.